The clone carrying this T cell receptor beta chain has just a few counts. Antigen specificity is unknown. A quantitative 5'-RACE method, one with molecular barcodes, was used to make TCR beta libraries. Via MiXCR, TCRdb re-called the 5' RACE reads, giving one row per CDR3 protein. Altogether about 150,000 distinct CDR3 sequences are present, 30% to 35% being singletons, with the ten largest covering approximately 6%. The entry originates in a study of CD8 T cells in ankylosing spondylitis. Study findings and constraints: Significantly higher representation of disease-linked clones was reported for matched ankylosing spondylitis synovial fluid. Disease-linked clones displayed a CD8+ phenotype and appeared relatively rarely in peripheral blood.

The CDR3 totals 12 residues. Germline CDR1 and CDR2: DFQATT and SNEGSKA (reference sequence). The sample comprised synovial fluid, either unsorted or a sorted T cell fraction (not recorded which). The chain has TRBV20-1 and TRBJ1-4, with D possibly TRBD1 on 5 matching bases. This TCR was recovered from a male donor with ankylosing spondylitis. The DNA of the CDR3 is TGCAGCGTGGGCCCTGGGGGTGAAAAACTGTTTTTT. Protein: CSVGPGGEKLFF.